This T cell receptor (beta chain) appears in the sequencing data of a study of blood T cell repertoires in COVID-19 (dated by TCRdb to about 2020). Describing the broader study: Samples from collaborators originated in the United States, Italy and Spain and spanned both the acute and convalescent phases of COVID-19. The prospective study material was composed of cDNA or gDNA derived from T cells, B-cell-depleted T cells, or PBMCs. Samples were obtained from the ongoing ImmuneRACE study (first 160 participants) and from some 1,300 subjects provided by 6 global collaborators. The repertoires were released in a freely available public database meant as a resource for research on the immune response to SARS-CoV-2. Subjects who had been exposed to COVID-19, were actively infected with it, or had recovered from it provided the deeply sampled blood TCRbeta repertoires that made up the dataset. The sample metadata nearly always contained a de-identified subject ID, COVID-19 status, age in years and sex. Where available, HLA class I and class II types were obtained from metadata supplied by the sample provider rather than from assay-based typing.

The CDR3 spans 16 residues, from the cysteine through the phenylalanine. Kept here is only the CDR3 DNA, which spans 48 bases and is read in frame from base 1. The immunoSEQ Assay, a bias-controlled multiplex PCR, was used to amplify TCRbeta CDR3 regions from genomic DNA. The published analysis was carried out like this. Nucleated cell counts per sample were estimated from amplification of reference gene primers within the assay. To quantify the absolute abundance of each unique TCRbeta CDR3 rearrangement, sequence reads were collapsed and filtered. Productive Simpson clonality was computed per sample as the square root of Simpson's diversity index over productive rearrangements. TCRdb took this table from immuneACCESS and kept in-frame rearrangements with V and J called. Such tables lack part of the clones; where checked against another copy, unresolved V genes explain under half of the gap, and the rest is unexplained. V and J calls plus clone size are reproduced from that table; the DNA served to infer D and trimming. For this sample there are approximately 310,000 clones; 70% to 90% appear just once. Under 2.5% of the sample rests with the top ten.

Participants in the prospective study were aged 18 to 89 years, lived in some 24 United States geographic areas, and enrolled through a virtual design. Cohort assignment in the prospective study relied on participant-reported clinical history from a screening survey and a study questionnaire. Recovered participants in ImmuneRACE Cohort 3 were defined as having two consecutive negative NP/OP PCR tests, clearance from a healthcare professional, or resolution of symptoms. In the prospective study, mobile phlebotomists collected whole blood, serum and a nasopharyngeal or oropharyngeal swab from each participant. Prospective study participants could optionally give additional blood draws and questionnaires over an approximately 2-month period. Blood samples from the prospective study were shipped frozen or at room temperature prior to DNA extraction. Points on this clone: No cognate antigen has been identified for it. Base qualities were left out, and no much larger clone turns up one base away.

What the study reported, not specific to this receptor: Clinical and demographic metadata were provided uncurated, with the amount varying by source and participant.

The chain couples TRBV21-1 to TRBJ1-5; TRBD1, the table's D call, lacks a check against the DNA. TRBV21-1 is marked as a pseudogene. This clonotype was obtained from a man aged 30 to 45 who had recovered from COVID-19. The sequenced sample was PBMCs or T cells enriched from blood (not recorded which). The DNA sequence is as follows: TGTGCCAGCAGCAAAAGGACAGGGCATAGCAATCAGCCCCAGCATTTT. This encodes CASSKRTGHSNQPQHF.